This T cell receptor (beta chain) was sequenced during a study of human T cells and chemical hapten exposure. Background on the study: Small volume differences among pooled libraries mainly caused per-sample TCR yield variation. Points from the study as a whole: Expanded TCR sets contained significantly more large CDR3 similarity clusters than controls. TCRs above 1 in 1000 frequency stayed constant with DPC sensitization.

TCRdb re-called the RACE reads with MiXCR, one entry per CDR3 protein. The table shows roughly 90,000 distinct CDR3 sequences, with about a tenth occurring only once. Time point of the sample: patch test 3, about 24 weeks after DPC sensitization. Treatment described: therapeutic diphenylcyclopropenone sensitization with weekly scalp DPC. The germline CDR1 and CDR2 sequences are KGHSH and LQKENI. The CDR3 is 16 amino acids. V lost 1 base, J lost 8 bases, and 5 bases stayed unmatched. As regards this clonotype: Its antigen is not known.

The rearrangement links TRBV18 to TRBJ2-1; the match to TRBD2 covers 13 bases. The TCR comes from a woman younger than 45 with alopecia areata. Some clones in this sample may be carry-over from other donors' samples. This specimen consisted of whole blood, obtained in connection with sensitization to the hapten diphenylcyclopropenone (DPC). CDR3 in amino acids: CASSPRVLAGGDEQFF. CDR3 bases: TGTGCCAGCTCACCACGAGTACTAGCGGGGGGGGATGAGCAGTTCTTC. Filled out from reference TRBV18 and TRBJ2-1, the complete variable domain reads NAGVMQNPRHLVRRRGQEARLRCSPMKGHSHVYWYRQLPEEGLKFMVYLQKENIIDESGMPKERFSAEFPKEGPSILRIQQVVRGDSAAYFCASSPRVLAGGDEQFFGPGTRLTVL.